These 10 T cell receptor beta chains originate from one sample sequenced in a study of T cells in women clearing cervical HPV infection. Method: immunoSEQ multiplex PCR; TCRdb's copy keeps in-frame clones and lacks some. The listing contains approximately 40,000 clones. Sequencing used blood buffy coat. The receptors originated from a woman between 18 and 69 years old with a cervical HPV16 infection that either progressed to CIN3+ or cleared (not recorded which).

Note on this clone: The CDR3 extends 3 residues past the end of the read, so its final part is completed from the germline J gene. V usage is TRBV10-2 and J usage is TRBJ2-1, with 9 bases fitting TRBD2. Germline values: CDR1 WSHSY, CDR2 SAAADI. The CDR3 extends over 12 amino acids. The J segment lost 9 bases and the V segment lost 7 bases, leaving 4 bases of the junction unmatched. The CDR3 here is CASMGLAGEQFF. CDR3 DNA (partial): TGCGCCAGCATGGGACTAGCTGGTGAG.

On this clone: The read terminates 3 residues ahead of where the CDR3 ends, so the germline J gene completes it. The chain recombines TRBV5-1 with TRBJ1-1; TRBD1 aligns across 7 bases. The germline gives CDR1 SGHRS, CDR2 YFSETQ. This CDR3 is 17 amino acids long. Trimming removed 4 bases from V and 0 bases from J; junction bases left unmatched: 12. The covered CDR3 bases are TGCGCCAGCAGCACCAAACAGGGGACTGCAATGAACACTGAA. Its protein product is CASSTKQGTAMNTE. The entire CDR3 is CASSTKQGTAMNTEAFF. Drawing the rest from reference TRBV5-1 and TRBJ1-1, the complete variable domain is KAGVTQTPRYLIKTRGQQVTLSCSPISGHRSVSWYQQTPGQGLQFLFEYFSETQRNKGNFPGRFSGRQFSNSRSEMNVSTLELGDSALYLCASSTKQGTAMNTEAFFGQGTRLTVV.

About this clone itself: From the germline J gene comes the end of the CDR3, since the read stops 3 residues before it. The V and J genes are TRBV7-9 and TRBJ2-3; no clear D gene. Trimming removed 4 bases from V and 1 base from J, with 9 bases in between. Germline loops: CDR1 SEHNR, CDR2 FQNEAQ (reference sequence). This CDR3 contains 14 residues. Partial CDR3 DNA: TGTGCCAGCAGCTCTTCTTCCGGCACAGATACG. It encodes CASSSSSGTDT. In full, the CDR3 is CASSSSSGTDTQYF.

A word on this clone: The observed sequence ends 3 residues before the CDR3 terminus, with the missing tail filled in from the germline J gene. This chain connects TRBV29-1 to TRBJ2-5, with 8 bases aligning to TRBD1. V gave up 2 bases and J gave up 1 base; unmatched junction bases: 6. Germline loops: CDR1 SQVTM, CDR2 ANQGSEA. This CDR3 has 15 residues. The sequenced CDR3 bases are TGCAGCGTTGAAAGGGGCAGGGGGCCCCAAGAGACC. Protein sequence: CSVERGRGPQET. In full, the CDR3 reads CSVERGRGPQETQYF.

With respect to this clone: Read coverage stops 3 residues before the CDR3 terminus; the germline J gene supplies the remainder. The V call is TRBV5-1, the J call TRBJ2-7; no reliable D call. Germline CDR1 SGHRS, CDR2 YFSETQ. V lost 1 base and J lost 3, with 8 bases in between. This CDR3 has 13 residues. The CDR3: CASSLRHNYEQYF. The CDR3 DNA, read in part, is TGCGCCAGCAGCTTGAGACATAACTACGAG.

On this clone itself: The CDR3 goes on 3 residues after the read ends, and that part is filled in from the germline J gene. The chain recombines TRBV19 with TRBJ2-1; D may be TRBD1 (5 bases). CDR1 is LNHDA, CDR2 SQIVND, per germline (reference sequence). V was pared by 5 bases and J by 7 bases, with 9 bases between. The CDR3 contains 12 residues. The CDR3: CASSFTGNEQFF. CDR3 DNA, as far as it was read: TGTGCCAGTAGTTTTACAGGTAATGAG.

The DNA read from the CDR3 is TGTGCCAGCAGTGACCTTCCCAGGATTAATGAG. It codes for CASSDLPRINE. The full CDR3 protein is CASSDLPRINEQFF. The chain uses TRBV6-1 and TRBJ2-1; D uncertain. The read comes to an end 3 residues before the CDR3 does, leaving the germline J gene to fill in the end. V was cut by 3 bases and J by 7 bases, with 13 bases left in between. The germline V gene encodes CDR1 MNHNS and CDR2 SASEGT. This CDR3 contains 14 residues.

On this clone: Read data end 3 residues before the CDR3 end; the end is taken from the germline J gene. This sequence joins TRBV13 and TRBJ2-1, with D uncertain. CDR3 size: 12 residues. Germline CDR1 and CDR2: PRHDT and FYEKMQ (reference sequence). The germline V and J ends were trimmed by 5 bases and 7 bases, with 9 bases remaining between them. The CDR3 loop is CASSHVRNEQFF. The CDR3 bases that were read are TGTGCCAGCAGCCACGTTCGGAATGAG.

Worth noting for this clone: The CDR3 is cut off 3 residues early in the read; its end comes from the germline J gene. The chain couples TRBV7-2 to TRBJ2-2; D not certain. The CDR3 length is 15 residues. Germline CDR1 reads SGHTA; CDR2 reads FQGNSA. V was cut by 5 bases and J by 3 bases, with 13 bases left in between. The covered CDR3 bases are TGTGCCAGCAGCCCTCCGAGCGTAGACACCGGGGAG. This encodes CASSPPSVDTGE. The CDR3 in its entirety is CASSPPSVDTGELFF. Full variable domain (rest looked up from reference TRBV7-2 and TRBJ2-2): GAGVSQSPSNKVTEKGKDVELRCDPISGHTALYWYRQSLGQGLEFLIYFQGNSAPDKSGLPSDRFSAERTGGSVSTLTIQRTQQEDSAVYLCASSPPSVDTGELFFGEGSRLTVL.

In the case of this clone: The observed sequence ends 3 residues before the CDR3 terminus, with the missing tail filled in from the germline J gene. The V gene is TRBV20-1, the J gene TRBJ2-1; perhaps TRBD2 as D (6 bases). Germline assignment: CDR1 DFQATT and CDR2 SNEGSKA (reference sequence). With 1 base removed from V and 5 bases from J, the gap between germline ends came to 18 bases. The CDR3 spans 16 residues. The CDR3: CSARGRTLAFHNEQFF. The sequenced CDR3 bases are TGCAGTGCTAGAGGACGCACTCTAGCGTTCCACAATGAG.